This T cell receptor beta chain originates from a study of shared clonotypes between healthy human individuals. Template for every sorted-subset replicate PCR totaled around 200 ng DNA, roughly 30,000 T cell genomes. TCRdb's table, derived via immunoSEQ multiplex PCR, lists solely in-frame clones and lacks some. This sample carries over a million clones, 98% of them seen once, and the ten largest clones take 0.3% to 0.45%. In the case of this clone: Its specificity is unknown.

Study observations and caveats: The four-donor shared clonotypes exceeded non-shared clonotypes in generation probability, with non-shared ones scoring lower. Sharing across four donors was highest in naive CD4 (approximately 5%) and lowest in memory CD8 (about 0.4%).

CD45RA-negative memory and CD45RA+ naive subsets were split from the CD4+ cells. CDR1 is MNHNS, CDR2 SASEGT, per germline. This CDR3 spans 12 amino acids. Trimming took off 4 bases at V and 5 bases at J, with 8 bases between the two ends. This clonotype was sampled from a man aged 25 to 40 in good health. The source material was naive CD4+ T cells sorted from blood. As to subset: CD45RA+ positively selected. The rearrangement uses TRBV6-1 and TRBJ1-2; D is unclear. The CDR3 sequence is CASSAFSYGYTF. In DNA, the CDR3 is TGTGCCAGCAGTGCCTTCAGTTATGGCTACACCTTC.